A selection of T cell receptor beta chains follows, all from one sample in a study of CD8+CD57+ T cells in acquired aplastic anemia. TCRdb called the reads again in MiXCR, with one record for every CDR3 protein. The sample holds about 200,000 distinct CDR3 sequences, over 55% seen once. The sample comprised sorted CD4+, CD8+, or CD8+CD57+ T cells (not recorded which) from PBMCs. The receptors originated from a human donor with aplastic anemia. Each CDR3 is given with its conserved first and last residue. D genes are given only for firm matches. Some rows have no size entry. The others give once, few or many, or a class for an expanded clone.

TRBD2	TRBJ2-1	NA	TRBV25-1	TGTGCCAGCAGGGAAGCGGGGAGCTCCTACAATGAGCAGTTCTTC	CASREAGSSYNEQFF
NA	TRBJ2-1	NA	TRBV15	TGTGCCAGCAGGGTCCCAAAGGGTGTGGGTGAGCAGTTCTTC	CASRVPKGVGEQFF
NA	TRBJ2-3	NA	TRBV19	TGTGCCAGTAGCTCCAGGGGGGAGGATACGCAGTATTTT	CASSSRGEDTQYF
TRBD1	TRBJ2-7	NA	TRBV20-1	TGCAGTGCTAGGGGACAGGGCCCCGAGCAGTACTTC	CSARGQGPEQYF
NA	TRBJ2-7	many	TRBV7-6	TGTGCCAGCAGCGTCTCGGGGGACGAGCAGTACTTC	CASSVSGDEQYF
TRBD1	TRBJ2-3	once	TRBV24-1	TGTGCCACCAGTGATAAGAGGACAGGGGGTGGCACAGATACGCAGTATTTT	CATSDKRTGGGTDTQYF
TRBD2	TRBJ2-5	NA	TRBV15	TGTGCCACCAGCGGGGGACTAGCGGGAGGCTGGGAAGAGACCCAGTACTTC	CATSGGLAGGWEETQYF
NA	TRBJ2-7	NA	TRBV19	TGTGCCAGTAATGGGTTTGGACCTGCGATCTACGAGCAGTACTTC	CASNGFGPAIYEQYF
NA	TRBJ2-5	NA	TRBV7-2	TGTGCCAGCAGCCCCCCTGGGACACGTCAAGAGACCCAGTACTTC	CASSPPGTRQETQYF
NA	TRBJ2-7	NA	TRBV9	TGTGCCAGCAGCGTAACAGCGGGGACATCCTACGAGCAGTACTTC	CASSVTAGTSYEQYF
NA	TRBJ2-7	NA	TRBV4-3	TGCGCCAGCAGCCCGCGGCCCCGGGGACTCTACGAGCAGTACTTC	CASSPRPRGLYEQYF
TRBD2	TRBJ2-1	NA	TRBV7-8	TGTGCCAGCAGCAGAGTCGGGGGGACCTCCTACAATGAGCAGTTCTTC	CASSRVGGTSYNEQFF
NA	TRBJ2-2	NA	TRBV29-1	TGCAGCGTTAGACGAGGGATAGGCACCGGGGAGCTGTTTTTT	CSVRRGIGTGELFF
NA	TRBJ1-1	NA	TRBV7-9	TGTGCCAGCAGCTCGACCCGGACCCTCAACACTGAAGCTTTCTTT	CASSSTRTLNTEAFF
NA	TRBJ2-5	NA	TRBV2	TGTGCCAGCAGTGACAGGGGCCGGGAGACCCAGTACTTC	CASSDRGRETQYF
NA	TRBJ2-7	NA	TRBV7-9	TGTGCCAGCAGCTTATCCGGGAACCCCTACGAGCAGTACTTC	CASSLSGNPYEQYF
TRBD2	TRBJ2-7	NA	TRBV5-1	TGCGCCAGCAGCTTGGAAACGGGGGGGTTTACCTACGAGCAGTACTTC	CASSLETGGFTYEQYF
TRBD1	TRBJ2-7	NA	TRBV2	TGTGCCAGCAGACCCCCGGTCCGGGACAGCTCCTACGAGCAGTACTTC	CASRPPVRDSSYEQYF
NA	TRBJ1-1	many	TRBV6-1	TGTGCCAGCAGTGAGACAAAACCCATGAACACTGAAGCTTTCTTT	CASSETKPMNTEAFF
NA	TRBJ2-1	few	TRBV10-3	TGTGCCATCAGTGGGAGGTTGGACAATGAGCAGTTCTTC	CAISGRLDNEQFF
NA	TRBJ2-7	NA	TRBV19	TGTGCCAGTAGCCCAATCGGCGGGGCCTACGAGCAGTACTTC	CASSPIGGAYEQYF
NA	TRBJ1-2	NA	TRBV7-8	TGTGCCAGCAGCTTAGCCCTCAGGAATGGCTACACCTTC	CASSLALRNGYTF
NA	TRBJ2-7	NA	TRBV2	TGTGCCAGCATGAGTGGGGCGCAGGTTGGTGGGCAGTACTTC	CASMSGAQVGGQYF
NA	TRBJ2-5	few	TRBV20-1	TGCAGTGCTACCGGGGAGACCCAGTACTTC	CSATGETQYF
NA	TRBJ2-3	NA	TRBV11-2	TGTGCCAGCAGCTTAGATTATCTGGATACGCAGTATTTT	CASSLDYLDTQYF
NA	TRBJ1-5	NA	TRBV19	TGTGCCAGTAGCGTCTCCGGTCCGGGGCCCCAGCATTTT	CASSVSGPGPQHF
TRBD1	TRBJ1-1	NA	TRBV19	TGTGCCAGTAGTATAATGTACAGGGGACCCTTGAACACTGAAGCTTTCTTT	CASSIMYRGPLNTEAFF
NA	TRBJ2-1	NA	TRBV25-1	TGTGCCAGCAGTCCCCGACAGATAAACAATGAGCAGTTCTTC	CASSPRQINNEQFF
NA	TRBJ1-6	NA	TRBV10-3	TGTGCCATCAGTGAACAGGGTAGTACCTATAATTCACCCCTCCACTTT	CAISEQGSTYNSPLHF
NA	TRBJ2-2	NA	TRBV24-1	TGTGCCACCAGTGGTTTCGGGGCGGGATCGAACACCGGGGAGCTGTTTTTT	CATSGFGAGSNTGELFF
NA	TRBJ1-2	NA	TRBV10-3	TGTGCCATCAGTGAGCTTAAGAAGGGATATGGCTACACCTTC	CAISELKKGYGYTF